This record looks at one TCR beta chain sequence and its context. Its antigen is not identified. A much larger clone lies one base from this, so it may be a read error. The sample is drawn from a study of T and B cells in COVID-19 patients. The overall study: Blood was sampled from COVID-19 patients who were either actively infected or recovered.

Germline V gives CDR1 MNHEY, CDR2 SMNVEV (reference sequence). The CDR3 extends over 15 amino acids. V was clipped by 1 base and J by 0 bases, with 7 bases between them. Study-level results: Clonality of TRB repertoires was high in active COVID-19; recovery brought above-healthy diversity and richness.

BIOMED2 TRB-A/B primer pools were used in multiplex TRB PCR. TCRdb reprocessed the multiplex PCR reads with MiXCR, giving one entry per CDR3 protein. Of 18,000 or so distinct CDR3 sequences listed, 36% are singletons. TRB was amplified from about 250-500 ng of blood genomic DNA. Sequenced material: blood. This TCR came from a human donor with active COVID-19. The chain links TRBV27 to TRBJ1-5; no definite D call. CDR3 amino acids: CASSLLGCSNQPQHF. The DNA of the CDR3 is TGTGCCAGCAGTTTATTGGGGTGTAGCAATCAGCCCCAGCATTTT.